This record looks at one T cell receptor beta chain sequence and its context. Its matching antigen is unknown. These data are taken from a study of memory CD4+ T cells and cytomegalovirus serostatus. Overall study: Healthy Belgian adult donors included about 10 CMV-positive and 24 CMV-negative people. Study results and caveats: Suggested: most of the CMV-linked TCR signature lies in CD4+ memory cells.

Original processing notes: Out-of-frame sequences were removed, leaving roughly 2.1 million distinct TCRbeta sequences. The table came from immunoSEQ multiplex PCR; TCRdb's copy has only in-frame clones and leaves some out. V, J and clone size reflect that table, while D and trimming were determined from the DNA. There are about 60,000 clones in the sample; 80% occur only once, and 0.53% lies in the top ten. The sort gate was single viable CD3+CD4+CD8-CD45RO+ cells for memory CD4+ T cells. CMV serostatus came from serum IgG against pp150, pp28, p38, p52. From germline, CDR1 is SGHDT and CDR2 YYEEEE. V shed 3 bases, J shed 2 bases, and the junction held 8 bases outside the gene matches. The CDR3 is 15 amino acids.

Sequenced sample: memory CD4+ T cells from blood. The rearrangement links TRBV5-6 to TRBJ2-7, with 7 positions matching TRBD2. The sequence was obtained from an adult in good health and CMV-seronegative. Some clones in this sample may be carry-over from other donors' samples. CDR3 sequence reads: CASSWGGSGTYEQYF. Here the CDR3 DNA reads TGTGCCAGCAGCTGGGGGGGTAGCGGAACCTACGAGCAGTACTTC.